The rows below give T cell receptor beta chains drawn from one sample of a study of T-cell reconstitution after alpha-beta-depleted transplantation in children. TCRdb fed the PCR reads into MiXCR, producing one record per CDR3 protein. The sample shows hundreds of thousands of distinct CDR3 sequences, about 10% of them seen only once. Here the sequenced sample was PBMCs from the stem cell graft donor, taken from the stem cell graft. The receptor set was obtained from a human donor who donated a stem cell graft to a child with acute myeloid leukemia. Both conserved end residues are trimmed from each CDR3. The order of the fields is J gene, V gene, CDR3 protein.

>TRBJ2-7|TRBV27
ASIQLQGGEQY
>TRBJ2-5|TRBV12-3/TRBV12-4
ASSSVGAGREQETQY
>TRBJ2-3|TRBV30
AWGGTSGSGQY
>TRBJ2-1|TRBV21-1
ASSKEREVSYNEQF
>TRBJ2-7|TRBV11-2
ASSLRPSAPTILYEQY
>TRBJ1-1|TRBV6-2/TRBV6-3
ASSYSTDRGLTEAF
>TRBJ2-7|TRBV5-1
ASSLSSGRSYEQY
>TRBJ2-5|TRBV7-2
ASSLGIGGLKETQY
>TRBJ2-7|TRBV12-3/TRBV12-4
ASSLLAVSYEQY
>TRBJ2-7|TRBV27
ASSLYGVLSYEQY
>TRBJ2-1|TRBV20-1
SASRQDLNEQF
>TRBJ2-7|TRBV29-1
SVPGTGVYEQY
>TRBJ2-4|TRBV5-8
ASTHDSVGNIQY
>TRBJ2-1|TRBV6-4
ASSLLAGVKNEQF
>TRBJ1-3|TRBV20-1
SARMASSGNTIY
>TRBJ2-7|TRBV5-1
ASSPWTGNPYEQY
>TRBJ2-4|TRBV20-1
SARQAGLAKNIQY
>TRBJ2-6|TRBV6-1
ASRETGIRGANVLT
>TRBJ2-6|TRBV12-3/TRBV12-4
ASSFYLQLSGANVLT
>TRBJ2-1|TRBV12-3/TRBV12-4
ASSSGGGGTSSYNEQF
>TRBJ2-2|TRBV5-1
ASREANSGGELF
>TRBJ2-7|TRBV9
ASSVDVGGHYEQY
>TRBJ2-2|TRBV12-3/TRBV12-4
ASTLTSGTGELF
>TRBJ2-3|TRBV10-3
AISDNPGADTQY
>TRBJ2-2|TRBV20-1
SALRTSGQFNTGELF
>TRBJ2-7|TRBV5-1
ASSRGEGYDEQY
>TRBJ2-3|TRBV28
ASRAIPDTQY
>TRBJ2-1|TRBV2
ASSVRNEQF
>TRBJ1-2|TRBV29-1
SVVNRGSFYGYT
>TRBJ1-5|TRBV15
ATSRGDLQNQPQH
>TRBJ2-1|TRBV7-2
ASSTDRNSYNEQF
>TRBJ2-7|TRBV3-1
ASSQLNEQY
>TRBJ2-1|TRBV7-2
ASSSLTIYNEQF
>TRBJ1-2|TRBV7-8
ASSSIQGVYGYT
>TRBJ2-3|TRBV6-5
ASSYGVGYTDTQY
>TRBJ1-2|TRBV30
AWSLGTWGYT
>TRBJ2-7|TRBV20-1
SALAGGPAYEQY
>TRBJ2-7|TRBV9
ASSPGDYFYEQY
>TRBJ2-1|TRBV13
ASSLRGTPGLAGGPREQF
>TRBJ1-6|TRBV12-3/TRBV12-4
ASSREGWSPLH
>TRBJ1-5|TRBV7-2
ASSQDGQGSNQPQH
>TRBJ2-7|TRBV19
ASSISFQSEQY
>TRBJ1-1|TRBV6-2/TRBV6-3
ATGTGQLGTEAF
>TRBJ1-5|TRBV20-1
SARDQGGASNQPQH
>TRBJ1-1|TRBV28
ASSLGTGRKAEAF
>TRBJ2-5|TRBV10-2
ASSDWTDRWETQY